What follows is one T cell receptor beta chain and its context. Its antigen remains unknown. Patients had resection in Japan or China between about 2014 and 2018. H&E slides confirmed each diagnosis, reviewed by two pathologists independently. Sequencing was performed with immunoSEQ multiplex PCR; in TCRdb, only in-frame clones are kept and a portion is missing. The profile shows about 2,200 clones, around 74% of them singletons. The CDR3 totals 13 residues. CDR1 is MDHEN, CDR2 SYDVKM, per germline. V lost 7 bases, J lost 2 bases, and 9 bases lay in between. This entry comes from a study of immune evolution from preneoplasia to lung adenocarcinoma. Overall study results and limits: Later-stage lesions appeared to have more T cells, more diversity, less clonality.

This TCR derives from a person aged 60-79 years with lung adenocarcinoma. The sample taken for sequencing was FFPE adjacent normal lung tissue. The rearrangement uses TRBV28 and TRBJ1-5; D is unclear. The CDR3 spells CASISGGNQPQHF. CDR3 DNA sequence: TGTGCCAGCATCTCCGGGGGCAATCAGCCCCAGCATTTT.